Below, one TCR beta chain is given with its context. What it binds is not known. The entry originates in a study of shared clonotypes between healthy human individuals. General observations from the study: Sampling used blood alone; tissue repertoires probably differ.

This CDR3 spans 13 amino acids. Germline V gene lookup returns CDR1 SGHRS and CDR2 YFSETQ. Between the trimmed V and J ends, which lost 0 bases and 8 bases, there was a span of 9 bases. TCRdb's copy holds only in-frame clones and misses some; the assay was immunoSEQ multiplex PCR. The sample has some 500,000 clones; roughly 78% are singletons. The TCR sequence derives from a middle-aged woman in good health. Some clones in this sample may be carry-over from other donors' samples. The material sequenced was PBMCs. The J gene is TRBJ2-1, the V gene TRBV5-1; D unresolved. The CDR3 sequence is CASSLAGTDEQFF. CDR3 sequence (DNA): TGCGCCAGCAGCTTGGCCGGTACGGATGAGCAGTTCTTC.